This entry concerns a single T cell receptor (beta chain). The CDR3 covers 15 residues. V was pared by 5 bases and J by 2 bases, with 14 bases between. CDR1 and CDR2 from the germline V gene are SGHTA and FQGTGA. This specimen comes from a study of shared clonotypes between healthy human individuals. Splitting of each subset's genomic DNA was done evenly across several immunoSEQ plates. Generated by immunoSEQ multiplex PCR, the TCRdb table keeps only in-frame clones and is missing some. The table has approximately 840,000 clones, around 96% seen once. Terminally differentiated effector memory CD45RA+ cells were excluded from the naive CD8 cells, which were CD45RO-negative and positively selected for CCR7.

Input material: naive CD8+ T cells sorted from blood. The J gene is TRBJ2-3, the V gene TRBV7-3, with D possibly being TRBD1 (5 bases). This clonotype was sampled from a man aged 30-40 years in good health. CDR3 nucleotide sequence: TGTGCCAGCAGCACTATAACAGGCACCACAGATACGCAGTATTTT. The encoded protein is CASSTITGTTDTQYF.